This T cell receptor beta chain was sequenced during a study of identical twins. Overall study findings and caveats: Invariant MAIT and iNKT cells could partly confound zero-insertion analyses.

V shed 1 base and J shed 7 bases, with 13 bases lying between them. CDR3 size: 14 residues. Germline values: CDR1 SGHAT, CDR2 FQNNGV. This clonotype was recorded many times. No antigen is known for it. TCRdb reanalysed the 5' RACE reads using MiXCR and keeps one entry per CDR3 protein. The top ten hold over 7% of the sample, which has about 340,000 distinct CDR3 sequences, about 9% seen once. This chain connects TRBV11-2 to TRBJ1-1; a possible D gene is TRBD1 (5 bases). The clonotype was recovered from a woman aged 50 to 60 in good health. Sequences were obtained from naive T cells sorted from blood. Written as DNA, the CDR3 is TGTGCCAGCAGCTTAGTACGGGGCACCCTTGAAGCTTTCTTT. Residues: CASSLVRGTLEAFF.